This T cell receptor beta chain appears in the sequencing data of a study of radiation and T cells in renal cell carcinoma. Findings and limits, study-wide: Top tumor clonotypes rose in blood 2 weeks post-radiation, then contracted.

Time point of the sample: baseline pretreatment blood. Stated treatment: 15 Gy SBRT to primary tumor, nephrectomy 4 weeks later. Clear cell pathology was present in this patient's renal cell carcinoma. Sequenced by immunoSEQ multiplex PCR; TCRdb stores in-frame clones only, minus some. This sample yields some 95,000 clones, of which approximately 86% are seen a single time; 6% to 9% belongs to the top ten. The count of this clone is one. Its specificity is unknown. The sequence derives from a man aged 50 to 59 with renal cell carcinoma. Sequencing used blood, obtained from a patient whose treatment included radiotherapy and nephrectomy.

CDR3 amino acids: CASSDPGGRGPQHF. The CDR3, as DNA: TGTGCCAGCAGTGACCCCGGGGGGCGGGGGCCCCAGCATTTT. The V and J genes are TRBV6-1 and TRBJ1-5, with a tentative D call TRBD1 (6 bases). The CDR3 totals 14 residues. Germline CDR1 and CDR2: MNHNS and SASEGT. The V end was cut by 3 bases, the J end by 9 bases, with 15 bases between.